These 14 T cell receptor beta chains were all obtained from the same sample, sequenced in a study of glioma-infiltrating T cells. TCR alpha and beta CDR3 regions were amplified from RNA using iRepertoire nested multiplex PCR. TCRdb reprocessed the multiplex PCR reads via MiXCR and lists one record per CDR3 protein. Of about 190,000 distinct CDR3 sequences listed, over 30% are singletons. Sequences were obtained from glioma tissue, nonneoplastic brain tissue, or PBMCs (not recorded which). These TCRs come from a human donor with low-grade glioma or glioblastoma, undergoing nonglioma brain surgery, or in good health (not recorded which).

This clonotype was counted at least ten times. The chain couples TRBV12-3 or TRBV12-4 to TRBJ1-6, with D hard to call. CDR3 length: 13 amino acids. The germline V and J ends were trimmed by 6 bases and 9 bases, with 12 bases remaining between them. Here the CDR3 reads CASRGDGFSPLHF. In DNA form, the CDR3 reads TGTGCCAGCAGAGGCGACGGGTTTTCACCCCTCCACTTT.

This clonotype was counted ten times or more. The chain combines TRBV7-2 with TRBJ2-1, with 7 bases that match TRBD2. This CDR3 contains 14 residues. Germline CDR1 SGHTA, CDR2 FQGNSA. Trimming removed 4 bases from V and 7 bases from J; junction bases left unmatched: 7. Here the CDR3 DNA reads TGTGCCAGCAGCTCAGCACCGGGACTAAATGAGCAGTTCTTC. It yields the protein CASSSAPGLNEQFF.

This clonotype was seen only a few times. The chain has TRBV29-1 and TRBJ2-1; D unresolved. The germline V gene encodes CDR1 SQVTM and CDR2 ANQGSEA. The length of the CDR3 is 12 residues. Trimming removed 3 bases at V and 8 bases at J, with 11 bases between. CDR3 in amino acids: CSVDVASHEQFF. CDR3 sequence (DNA): TGCAGCGTTGATGTCGCGTCCCATGAGCAGTTCTTC.

This clonotype was recorded at least ten times. The rearrangement links TRBV28 to TRBJ1-5, with D uncertain. With 6 bases removed from V and 0 bases from J, the gap between germline ends came to 6 bases. CDR1 and CDR2 (germline): MDHEN, SYDVKM. This CDR3 is built from 13 residues. The CDR3 sequence is CASRRLSNQPQHF. CDR3 bases: TGTGCCAGCAGAAGACTTAGCAATCAGCCCCAGCATTTT.

V usage is TRBV12-3 or TRBV12-4 and J usage is TRBJ1-5, with D possibly being TRBD1 (5 bases). The CDR3 length is 14 residues. V was trimmed by 6 bases and J by 6 bases, leaving 15 bases between them. DNA for the CDR3: TGTGCCAGCAGCCCGGATACTGGGGGTCAGCCCCAGCATTTT. As protein: CASSPDTGGQPQHF.

This clonotype was picked up many times. CDR3 DNA: TGTGCCAGCAGCTTACGACGCACTAGCGGCCAAGAGACCCAGTACTTC. Protein sequence: CASSLRRTSGQETQYF. The chain is built from TRBV13 and TRBJ2-5; TRBD2 aligns across 8 bases. The CDR3 is made up of 16 amino acids. Unmatched junction bases numbered 6, after V lost 2 bases and J lost 1 base. Per germline, CDR1 PRHDT and CDR2 FYEKMQ (reference sequence). Full variable domain (remainder filled in from reference TRBV13 and TRBJ2-5): AAGVIQSPRHLIKEKRETATLKCYPIPRHDTVYWYQQGPGQDPQFLISFYEKMQSDKGSIPDRFSAQQFSDYHSELNMSSLELGDSALYFCASSLRRTSGQETQYFGPGTRLLVL.

This clonotype was detected ten times or more. This chain joins TRBV19 and TRBJ2-3; 7 nucleotides agree with TRBD2. Trimming at V came to 1 base and at J to 6 bases, leaving 7 bases not matched to a gene. CDR3 length equals 15 residues. Germline V gene lookup returns CDR1 LNHDA and CDR2 SQIVND (reference sequence). CDR3 in amino acids: CASSIAAGVSDTQYF. The CDR3 coding sequence is TGTGCCAGTAGTATAGCGGCGGGAGTATCGGATACGCAGTATTTT.

As regards this clonotype: It may be a read error: a sequence one base away is much more abundant. The genes are TRBV7-9 and TRBJ2-3, with unresolved D. CDR3 length: 14 residues. Germline CDR1 reads SEHNR; CDR2 reads FQNEAQ (reference sequence). In DNA, the CDR3 is TGCGCCAGCAGCCAAGCCACCTACACAGATACGCAGTATTTT. It specifies CASSQATYTDTQYF.

This clonotype was detected only a few times. The chain has TRBV5-1 and TRBJ2-5; D is unresolved. Germline values: CDR1 SGHRS, CDR2 YFSETQ. Trimming pared 0 bases from V and 1 base from J, leaving 7 bases between. This CDR3 contains 14 residues. The CDR3 DNA reads TGCGCCAGCAGCTTGGAGATATTCCAAGAGACCCAGTACTTC. This gives the protein CASSLEIFQETQYF.

This clonotype was counted ten times or more. The chain joins TRBV6-2 or TRBV6-3 to TRBJ2-3, with 7 bases lining up with TRBD2. The ends lost 0 bases at V and 2 bases at J; junction bases unmatched: 2. Germline CDR1 and CDR2: MNHEY and SVGEGT. This CDR3 contains 15 residues. The DNA of the CDR3 is TGTGCCAGCAGTTACTCCGCGGGAGCCACAGATACGCAGTATTTT. Amino acids: CASSYSAGATDTQYF.

This clonotype has ten or more counts. CDR3 residues: CASSAGLSPYEQYF. In DNA form, the CDR3 reads TGTGCCAGCAGCGCGGGACTTTCTCCCTACGAGCAGTACTTC. The V and J genes are TRBV7-2 and TRBJ2-7, with D perhaps matching TRBD2 (6 bases). V was clipped by 5 bases and J by 2 bases, with 13 bases between them. This CDR3 is built from 14 residues. Germline lookup yields CDR1 SGHTA and CDR2 FQGNSA. The full variable domain, in which reference TRBV7-2 and TRBJ2-7 provide the parts outside the CDR3, is GAGVSQSPSNKVTEKGKDVELRCDPISGHTALYWYRQSLGQGLEFLIYFQGNSAPDKSGLPSDRFSAERTGGSVSTLTIQRTQQEDSAVYLCASSAGLSPYEQYFGPGTRLTVT.

This clonotype has just a few counts. The chain uses TRBV7-9 and TRBJ2-3, with 7 nucleotides matching TRBD1. J lost 4 bases, V lost 1 base, and 11 bases had no gene match. The CDR3 loop spans 17 amino acids. Germline CDR1 and CDR2: SEHNR and FQNEAQ (reference sequence). The CDR3 spells CASSLDDRDPSSDTQYF. The CDR3 DNA sequence: TGTGCCAGCAGCTTAGACGACAGGGATCCCTCTTCAGATACGCAGTATTTT.

This clonotype was seen many times. V gene TRBV7-2 combines with J gene TRBJ1-2; D is undetermined. CDR3 length: 13 residues. Trimming left V 1 base short and J 7 bases short, with 10 bases between. Looked up from germline, CDR1 is SGHTA and CDR2 is FQGNSA. This CDR3 reads CASSLDGDTGYTF. The CDR3 DNA follows: TGTGCCAGCAGCTTAGATGGGGATACTGGCTACACCTTC.

This clonotype was observed at least ten times. This chain uses TRBV6-2 or TRBV6-3 with TRBJ2-5; D is unresolved. Germline CDR1 reads MNHEY; CDR2 reads SVGEGT. V lost 6 bases and J lost 1, with 3 bases in between. CDR3 length: 11 residues. CDR3 amino acids: CASSRQETQYF. In DNA, the CDR3 is TGTGCCAGCAGCCGCCAAGAGACCCAGTACTTC.